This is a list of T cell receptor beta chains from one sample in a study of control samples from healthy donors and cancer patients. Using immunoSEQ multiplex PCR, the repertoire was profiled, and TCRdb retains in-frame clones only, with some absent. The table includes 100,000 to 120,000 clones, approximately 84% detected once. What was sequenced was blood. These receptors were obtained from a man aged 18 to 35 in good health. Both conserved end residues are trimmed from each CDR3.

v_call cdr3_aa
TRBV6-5 ASKRGQGTGNTIY
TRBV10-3 AISEGAWGGTEAF
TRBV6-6 ASSYSKEGGYGYT
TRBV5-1 ASSLEPNQPQH
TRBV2 ASRTTSGGAETQY
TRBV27 ASSTGRSYNSPLH
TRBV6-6 ASSFDRGGTEAF
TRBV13 ASSSLTSGPDTQY
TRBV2 ASEYAGGENSPLH
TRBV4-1 ASSQDADTEAF
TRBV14 ASSQVGGSGDYGYT
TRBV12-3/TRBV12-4 ASSFGTLEAF
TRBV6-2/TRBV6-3 ASSYHGLAVAKNIQY
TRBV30 AWSPGTGATEAF
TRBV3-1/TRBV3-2 ASSQRGSQDEKLF
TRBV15 ATSRDIGVLGGRMNTEAF
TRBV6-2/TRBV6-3 ASSPSTSLTSYEQY
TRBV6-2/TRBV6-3 ASSYSSFPGETQY
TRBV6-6 ASGRARGNQPQH
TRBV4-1 ASSQEWDLNSPLH
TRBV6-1 ASSEHTVQPQH
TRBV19 ASTSDFRGSGNTIY
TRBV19 ASSTGRQNQPQH
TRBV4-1 ASSPPGREQTGYT
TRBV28 ASSSQIGGELF
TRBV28 ASSATGFPGGQPQH
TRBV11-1 ASSVGRGLSYEQY